Shown below are 27 T cell receptor beta chains from a single sample sequenced in a study of CD8+CD57+ T cells in acquired aplastic anemia. CD8+CD57+ cell expansion had been shown by flow cytometry in patients chosen for sequencing. Researchers used genomic DNA as the template to profile TCR beta VDJ and CDR3. TCRdb fed the reads into MiXCR, producing one record per CDR3 protein. The data show under 200,000 distinct CDR3 sequences, with around 75% seen just once and roughly half held by the top ten. The source material was sorted CD4+, CD8+, or CD8+CD57+ T cells (not recorded which) from PBMCs. These receptors all come from a human donor with aplastic anemia.

This clonotype appeared a few times. The rearrangement joins TRBV24-1 to TRBJ2-3, with TRBD1 identical over 9 bases. J lost 3 bases, V lost 3 bases, and 3 bases had no gene match. The germline gives CDR1 KGHDR, CDR2 SFDVKD. This CDR3 is 15 amino acids long. Here the CDR3 reads CATSDPGQGTDTQYF. The CDR3 nucleotides read TGTGCCACCAGTGATCCGGGACAGGGTACAGATACGCAGTATTTT.

The V call is TRBV7-8, the J call TRBJ2-2, with D unclear. This CDR3 has 14 amino acids. V lost 0 bases, J lost 1 base, and 3 bases lay in between. Germline assignment: CDR1 SGHVS and CDR2 FQNEAQ. The CDR3 DNA reads TGTGCCAGCAGCTTAGCGAGGAACACCGGGGAGCTGTTTTTT. Protein: CASSLARNTGELFF.

Points on this clonotype: A much bigger clone sits one base away, suggesting this may be a read error. In DNA form, the CDR3 reads TGTGCCAGCGGTTACACCGGGGAGCTGTTTTTT. This sequence encodes CASGYTGELFF. This chain links TRBV9 with TRBJ2-2; D gene uncertain. The CDR3 is made up of 11 amino acids. The V gene's germline CDR1 is SGDLS and CDR2 YYNGEE. V shed 7 bases and J shed 3 bases, with 4 bases lying between them.

DNA for the CDR3: TGTGCCAGCAGCCAGGAGGCGAACACCGGGGAGCTGTTTTTT. This gives the protein CASSQEANTGELFF. This chain links TRBV14 with TRBJ2-2; D is perhaps TRBD2 (5 bases). The V gene lost 3 bases and the J gene lost 0 bases, with 5 bases spanning the gap. Germline assignment: CDR1 SGHDN and CDR2 FVKESK. This CDR3 spans 14 amino acids.

As regards this clonotype: The junction and the germline gene differ at one end; a read error may be behind it. The V gene is TRBV7-2, the J gene TRBJ2-5; tentative D call: TRBD2 (6 bases). The germline V gene has CDR1 SGHTA and CDR2 FQGNSA. The CDR3 has 14 residues. The CDR3 DNA follows: TGCGCCAGCAGTCCGCCAGCGGGTGGGAAGACCCAGTACTTC. Translation: CASSPPAGGKTQYF.

This clonotype was seen many times. The chain recombines TRBV29-1 with TRBJ1-5; 9 nucleotides line up with TRBD1. V was clipped by 7 bases and J by 6 bases; unmatched bases: 16. This CDR3 comprises 16 residues. Germline V gene sequence: CDR1 SQVTM, CDR2 ANQGSEA. This CDR3 reads CSAVTVNRGPGQPQHF. CDR3 in DNA: TGCAGCGCTGTGACAGTTAACAGGGGGCCCGGTCAGCCCCAGCATTTT.

V and J are TRBV28 and TRBJ2-3, with TRBD2 matching 7 bases. CDR1 and CDR2 (germline): MDHEN, SYDVKM. This CDR3 region has 15 residues. J gave up 2 bases and V 3 bases, and 5 bases lay outside the gene matches. CDR3 region: CASSFLADHTDTQYF. The CDR3 DNA sequence: TGTGCCAGCAGTTTCCTAGCGGACCACACAGATACGCAGTATTTT.

V gene TRBV5-8 combines with J gene TRBJ2-7; D may be TRBD1 (5 bases). Trimming took 2 bases from V and 6 from J, leaving 12 bases between them. This CDR3 has 13 residues. Germline V gene sequence: CDR1 SGHTS, CDR2 YDEGEE. CDR3 residues: CASSLQAVGEQYF. The CDR3, as DNA: TGTGCCAGCAGCTTACAGGCGGTCGGCGAGCAGTACTTC.

The chain has TRBV19 and TRBJ2-3; TRBD2 matches 11 bases. The CDR3 sequence is 15 residues long. Germline loops: CDR1 LNHDA, CDR2 SQIVND (reference sequence). The J segment lost 11 bases and the V segment lost 1 base, leaving 8 bases of the junction unmatched. CDR3 in amino acids: CASSIGSGRARRQYF. CDR3 sequence (DNA): TGTGCCAGTAGTATAGGTAGCGGGAGGGCCAGGAGGCAGTATTTT.

The V call is TRBV4-1, the J call TRBJ2-1; no definite D call. Per germline, CDR1 MGHRA and CDR2 YSYEKL. The CDR3 is 13 amino acids. V lost 0 bases and J 7 bases, leaving 7 bases between the germline ends. This CDR3 is CASSQDFRNEQFF. In DNA, the CDR3 is TGCGCCAGCAGCCAAGATTTTAGGAATGAGCAGTTCTTC.

This sequence joins TRBV5-1 and TRBJ1-1, with TRBD1 as a possible D gene (5 bases). V lost 4 bases and J lost 4, with 17 bases in between. CDR1 and CDR2 (germline): SGHRS, YFSETQ. CDR3 length equals 15 residues. The CDR3 DNA reads as TGCGCCAGCAGCCCCGTCGTGGGGCTGGGCACTGAAGCTTTCTTT. Its translation is CASSPVVGLGTEAFF.

The chain links TRBV6-5 to TRBJ2-3, with D unclear. The V end lost 0 bases, the J end lost 1 base, and 8 bases lay between the germline ends. Per the germline V gene, CDR1 is MNHEY and CDR2 is SVGAGI. CDR3 length: 15 residues. CDR3 in amino acids: CASSYSRTGTDTQYF. The CDR3 DNA follows: TGTGCCAGCAGTTACTCGAGAACGGGCACAGATACGCAGTATTTT.

V and J are TRBV20-1 and TRBJ2-7, with D tentatively TRBD2 (6 bases). The CDR3 is 12 residues long. Germline CDR1 reads DFQATT; CDR2 reads SNEGSKA (reference sequence). V lost 1 base to trimming and J lost 4 bases, with 8 bases between them. CDR3 nucleotide sequence: TGCAGTGCTAGAGTTCTAGCGTACGAGCAGTACTTC. Its protein product is CSARVLAYEQYF.

The chain's CDR3 is CSARDARELRNEQFF. The CDR3 DNA reads as TGCAGTGCTAGAGATGCGCGGGAGCTCCGCAATGAGCAGTTCTTC. The chain is built from TRBV20-1 and TRBJ2-1; 7 bases line up with TRBD2. Trimming at V came to 0 bases and at J to 6 bases, leaving 8 bases not matched to a gene. The CDR3 loop spans 15 amino acids. Germline CDR1 is DFQATT and CDR2 is SNEGSKA (reference sequence).

The V call is TRBV24-1, the J call TRBJ2-1, with D tentatively TRBD2 (7 bases). The CDR3 totals 14 residues. Germline V gene data show CDR1 as KGHDR and CDR2 as SFDVKD. Trimming pared 0 bases from V and 6 bases from J, leaving 8 bases between. CDR3 protein: CATSDLRGANEQFF. In DNA, the CDR3 is TGTGCCACCAGTGATTTGCGGGGGGCCAATGAGCAGTTCTTC.

The gene calls are TRBV2 and TRBJ2-7; 13 bases match TRBD2. Trimming at V came to 6 bases and at J to 6 bases, leaving 8 bases not matched to a gene. The CDR3 sequence is 15 residues long. In germline, CDR1 is SNHLY, CDR2 FYNNEI. CDR3 residues: CASSSRTSGGPEQYF. In DNA, the CDR3 is TGTGCCAGCAGCTCTCGGACTAGCGGGGGACCCGAGCAGTACTTC.

This sequence joins TRBV10-3 and TRBJ2-5; 12 bases agree with TRBD2. Germline V gene data show CDR1 as ENHRY and CDR2 as SYGVKD. After removal of 10 bases from V and 5 bases from J, the junction contained 8 bases not matched to a gene. The CDR3 contains 14 residues. CDR3 DNA: TGTGCCACAGGACTAGCGGGGCAGGGGGAGACCCAGTACTTC. It translates to CATGLAGQGETQYF.

The chain employs TRBV7-8 and TRBJ1-5, with 7 bases identical to TRBD1. Germline V lookup: CDR1 SGHVS, CDR2 FQNEAQ. The CDR3 totals 15 residues. V lost 5 bases to trimming and J lost 7 bases; unmatched junction nucleotides: 11. The DNA for the CDR3 is TGTGCCAGCAGCGCCACAGAGGGGGCTGGGCAGCCCCAGCATTTT. Amino acid sequence: CASSATEGAGQPQHF.

The chain employs TRBV19 and TRBJ1-1, with a tentative D call TRBD1 (6 bases). Trimming stripped 3 bases from V and 10 bases from J, with 12 bases between. The CDR3 sequence is 12 residues long. Germline CDR1 LNHDA, CDR2 SQIVND (reference sequence). The CDR3 protein is CASSMIEGGAFF. The CDR3 coding sequence is TGTGCCAGTAGTATGATTGAAGGGGGAGCTTTCTTT. Supplemented by reference TRBV19 and TRBJ1-1, the full variable domain reads DGGITQSPKYLFRKEGQNVTLSCEQNLNHDAMYWYRQDPGQGLRLIYYSQIVNDFQKGDIAEGYSVSREKKESFPLTVTSAQKNPTAFYLCASSMIEGGAFFGQGTRLTVV.

As regards this clonotype: Compared with germline, one end of the junction differs, possibly owing to a read error. The chain joins TRBV20-1 to TRBJ1-1; D is ambiguous. There are 12 residues in the CDR3. The germline CDR1 and CDR2 sequences are DFQATT and SNEGSKA (reference sequence). The CDR3 here is CSARSSTFGASF. Here the CDR3 DNA reads TGCAGTGCTAGGTCCAGTACCTTCGGAGCTTCCTTT.

This sequence joins TRBV20-1 and TRBJ1-2; D unclear. There are 13 residues in the CDR3. Per the germline V gene, CDR1 is DFQATT and CDR2 is SNEGSKA (reference sequence). V lost 6 bases and J lost 0, with 11 bases in between. CDR3 coding DNA: TGCAGTGCAAGATCGCCGACTAACTATGGCTACACCTTC. This sequence encodes CSARSPTNYGYTF.

In DNA form, the CDR3 reads TGTGCCAGCCAAGACAGGGGACAAGAGACCCAGTACTTC. This encodes CASQDRGQETQYF. The rearrangement uses TRBV7-9 and TRBJ2-5, with TRBD1 matching over 8 bases. Germline V CDR1 and CDR2: SEHNR, FQNEAQ (reference sequence). J lost 2 bases, V lost 8 bases, and 4 bases had no gene match. The CDR3 contains 13 residues.

V gene TRBV20-1 combines with J gene TRBJ1-1; TRBD1 is a possible D gene (5 bases). The V gene lost 1 base and the J gene lost 4 bases, with 22 bases spanning the gap. Germline V gene lookup returns CDR1 DFQATT and CDR2 SNEGSKA (reference sequence). This CDR3 spans 17 amino acids. CDR3 amino acids: CSARVPPRQSVLTEAFF. The CDR3 coding sequence is TGCAGTGCTAGAGTCCCCCCCAGACAGTCGGTACTCACTGAAGCTTTCTTT.

The chain couples TRBV7-8 to TRBJ2-1; 7 positions agree with TRBD2. Germline-derived CDR1 and CDR2 are SGHVS and FQNEAQ. CDR3 length equals 16 residues. V lost 0 bases to trimming and J lost 10 bases; unmatched junction nucleotides: 12. CDR3 sequence (DNA): TGTGCCAGCAGCTTAGCGAGGCCGGGAGGCCTCGGAGAGCAGTTCTTC. It is translated as CASSLARPGGLGEQFF.

The chain joins TRBV24-1 to TRBJ2-1; 8 bases fit TRBD1. Germline V lookup: CDR1 KGHDR, CDR2 SFDVKD. After removal of 3 bases from V and 8 bases from J, the junction contained 11 bases not matched to a gene. This CDR3 has 16 residues. The CDR3 region is CATSDATGGRKDEQFF. CDR3 coding DNA: TGTGCCACCAGTGATGCCACAGGGGGTAGAAAGGATGAGCAGTTCTTC.

The chain employs TRBV12-3 or TRBV12-4 and TRBJ2-3, with D maybe TRBD2 (6 bases). With 6 bases removed from V and 0 bases from J, the gap between germline ends came to 16 bases. CDR3 length equals 16 residues. CDR3 sequence: CASRQGTPTSTDTQYF. The CDR3 region has the DNA TGTGCCAGCAGACAAGGGACTCCAACTAGCACAGATACGCAGTATTTT.

This clonotype turned up a few times. The CDR3 coding sequence is TGTGCCAGCAGTTCCTTAGCGGGAGGGCCAGACGAGCAGTACTTC. This translates into CASSSLAGGPDEQYF. This chain connects TRBV27 to TRBJ2-7, with 11 bases identical to TRBD2. From germline, CDR1 is MNHEY and CDR2 SMNVEV (reference sequence). CDR3 length: 15 residues. V lost 4 bases, J lost 5 bases, and 7 bases stayed unmatched.